A single sample is the source of the 31 T cell receptor beta chains below, sequenced in a study of cytomegalovirus exposure and HLA in healthy donors (dated by TCRdb to the late 2010s). Libraries were made using the immunoSEQ multiplex PCR assay. For the multiplex PCR, a mixture combining 60 forward primers for TCR Vbeta segments and 13 reverse primers for TCR Jbeta segments was used. What TCRdb holds here is the immuneACCESS table cut down to in-frame rearrangements. Part of the clones is not present; checked against another copy, under half of the missing clones reflect an unresolved V gene, and the others are unexplained. For this sample there are more than 100,000 clones; roughly 9% appear just once. 5.5% to 8% of the sample is in the top ten clones. Sequencing was done on a sample of PBMCs. The source is a woman aged 40 to 50 in good health and CMV-seropositive.

This clone was counted only a few times. The V call is TRBV7-3, the J call TRBJ1-2; TRBD1 matches at 8 bases. Germline V gene sequence: CDR1 SGHTA, CDR2 FQGTGA. The CDR3 runs to 14 residues. With 5 bases clipped from V and 4 bases from J, the junction kept 6 bases outside the gene matches. The CDR3 loop is CASSLTGGGYGYTF. CDR3 nucleotides: TGTGCCAGCAGCCTTACAGGGGGAGGCTATGGCTACACCTTC.

The rearrangement joins TRBV9 to TRBJ2-1, with 12 bases that match TRBD2. J gave up 4 bases and V 4 bases, and 6 bases lay outside the gene matches. Germline assignment: CDR1 SGDLS and CDR2 YYNGEE. The CDR3 length is 16 residues. DNA of the CDR3: TGTGCCAGCAGCCCCACCGGGACTAGCGGGTACAATGAGCAGTTCTTC. It is translated as CASSPTGTSGYNEQFF.

This clone occurred a few times. V is TRBV5-1 and J is TRBJ2-7, with 9 bases that match TRBD1. V was pared by 0 bases and J by 2 bases, with 6 bases of the junction left unmatched. The CDR3 is made up of 16 amino acids. Germline CDR1 reads SGHRS; CDR2 reads YFSETQ. CDR3: CASSLGTGGLPYEQYF. CDR3 nucleotides: TGCGCCAGCAGCTTGGGTACAGGGGGCTTGCCCTACGAGCAGTACTTC.

This clone was counted between two and nine times. The chain joins TRBV7-9 to TRBJ2-1, with 9 bases lining up with TRBD2. V lost 5 bases and J lost 8; bases outside the gene matches: 10. The CDR3 runs to 15 residues. Germline V gene data show CDR1 as SEHNR and CDR2 as FQNEAQ (reference sequence). The CDR3 DNA sequence: TGTGCCAGCAGCAACCTAGCGGGGATTAAGGATGAGCAGTTCTTC. This gives the protein CASSNLAGIKDEQFF.

The sample holds a few counts of this clone. Other DNA sequences within the sample encode an identical CDR3. The V call is TRBV4-1, the J call TRBJ2-3; D is possibly TRBD2 (5 bases). This CDR3 comprises 14 residues. The V gene's germline CDR1 is MGHRA and CDR2 YSYEKL. The germline V and J ends were trimmed by 4 bases and 2 bases, with 10 bases remaining between them. The CDR3 nucleotides are TGCGCCAGCAGCCCGGGAACTTTCACAGATACGCAGTATTTT. Translated: CASSPGTFTDTQYF.

The chain combines TRBV15 with TRBJ2-3, with TRBD2 matching over 7 bases. The germline CDR1 and CDR2 sequences are LNHNV and YYDKDF (reference sequence). V lost 3 bases to trimming and J lost 0 bases; unmatched junction nucleotides: 6. CDR3 length: 16 residues. The CDR3 protein is CATSRGGLKSTDTQYF. In nucleotides, the CDR3 is TGTGCCACCAGCAGGGGGGGACTAAAGAGCACAGATACGCAGTATTTT.

Only a few counts were recorded for this clone. V gene TRBV4-3 combines with J gene TRBJ1-1, with 8 bases lining up with TRBD1. The CDR3 is 16 residues long. The V gene's germline CDR1 is LGHNA and CDR2 YSLEER. J was trimmed by 1 base and V by 1 base; bases with no gene match: 5. This CDR3 reads CASSQVQGTGNTEAFF. CDR3 bases: TGCGCCAGCAGCCAAGTTCAGGGGACAGGGAACACTGAAGCTTTCTTT.

The chain couples TRBV7-2 to TRBJ2-2; D is perhaps TRBD2 (6 bases). Germline V gene sequence: CDR1 SGHTA, CDR2 FQGNSA. V lost 1 base to trimming and J lost 7 bases, with 10 bases between them. The CDR3 length is 14 residues. CDR3 sequence (DNA): TGTGCCAGCAGCTTAGACAGGAGGGTCGGGGAGCTGTTTTTT. It codes for CASSLDRRVGELFF.

This chain links TRBV7-9 with TRBJ1-2; unclear D gene. The CDR3 runs 15 residues. Trimming pared 2 bases from V and 2 bases from J, leaving 12 bases between. Germline V gives CDR1 SEHNR, CDR2 FQNEAQ (reference sequence). CDR3 bases: TGTGCCAGCAGCTTATCGCCAGGAGGGAACTATGGCTACACCTTC. Translated, it gives CASSLSPGGNYGYTF.

This clone showed up just a few times. The rearrangement joins TRBV6-5 to TRBJ1-6; the D gene is possibly TRBD1 (6 bases). Germline V gives CDR1 MNHEY, CDR2 SVGAGI. V lost 2 bases, J lost 5 bases, and 7 bases lay in between. The CDR3 consists of 14 residues. CDR3 DNA sequence: TGTGCCAGCAGTTACGCAGGGGATAATTCACCCCTCCACTTT. It encodes CASSYAGDNSPLHF.

In this sample, this clone turned up a few times. This chain connects TRBV2 to TRBJ1-2; TRBD1 aligns across 7 bases. Per the germline V gene, CDR1 is SNHLY and CDR2 is FYNNEI. CDR3 length: 13 amino acids. V trimming: 6 bases; J trimming: 4 bases; junction bases outside the gene matches: 5. CDR3 in DNA: TGTGCCAGCAGGGGACAGAGCCCCTATGGCTACACCTTC. Protein: CASRGQSPYGYTF.

The chain combines TRBV21-1 with TRBJ2-2; the table's D call, TRBD1, was not checked against the DNA. TRBV21-1 is a pseudogene segment. This CDR3 is built from 14 residues. The CDR3 loop reads CASSSTVNTGELFF. In DNA, the CDR3 is TGTGCCAGCAGCTCGACAGTGAACACCGGGGAGCTGTTTTTT.

This clone was observed a few times. Written as DNA, the CDR3 is TGTGCCAGCAGCCAAGAATGGGTAGCGGGGGGCCGCACCGGGGAGCTGTTTTTT. It encodes CASSQEWVAGGRTGELFF. The chain employs TRBV4-2 and TRBJ2-2, with 10 bases that match TRBD2. CDR1 LGHNA and CDR2 YNFKEQ come from the germline V gene. Trimming took 0 bases from V and 4 from J; bases not matched to a gene: 8. The CDR3 loop spans 18 amino acids.

The chain couples TRBV19 to TRBJ1-1, with 9 bases identical to TRBD1. Germline V gene sequence: CDR1 LNHDA, CDR2 SQIVND (reference sequence). With 5 bases clipped from V and 3 bases from J, the junction kept 10 bases outside the gene matches. The CDR3 is 16 amino acids. The CDR3 coding sequence is TGTGCCAGTAGTCCCCGGACAGGGGAGTTCGACACTGAAGCTTTCTTT. Its protein product is CASSPRTGEFDTEAFF.

The genes are TRBV11-2 and TRBJ2-1; 10 nucleotides line up with TRBD2. Germline V gene lookup returns CDR1 SGHAT and CDR2 FQNNGV. V dropped 4 bases and J dropped 8; count of bases not matched to a gene: 8. The CDR3 is 15 amino acids. Here the CDR3 reads CASSSLAGGGYEQFF. In DNA, the CDR3 is TGTGCCAGCAGCTCCTTAGCGGGGGGAGGCTATGAGCAGTTCTTC.

CDR3 DNA: TGTGCCAGCTCACCAAAGGCAGGGGACGGCTACGAGCAGTACTTC. Its translation is CASSPKAGDGYEQYF. V is TRBV18 and J is TRBJ2-7; a weak D match, TRBD1 (6 bases). Trimming removed 2 bases at V and 3 bases at J, with 14 bases between. The germline CDR1 and CDR2 sequences are KGHSH and LQKENI. This CDR3 region has 15 residues. The variable domain in full, with the rest retrieved from reference TRBV18 and TRBJ2-7, is NAGVMQNPRHLVRRRGQEARLRCSPMKGHSHVYWYRQLPEEGLKFMVYLQKENIIDESGMPKERFSAEFPKEGPSILRIQQVVRGDSAAYFCASSPKAGDGYEQYFGPGTRLTVT.

This clone was observed a few times. The chain employs TRBV6-5 and TRBJ1-2; D not certain. Germline assignment: CDR1 MNHEY and CDR2 SVGAGI. This CDR3 is built from 12 residues. V was shortened by 6 bases and J by 4 bases, with 9 bases between the two germline ends. For the CDR3, the DNA is TGTGCCAGCAGCCCCGGAGGCTATGGCTACACCTTC. Its protein product is CASSPGGYGYTF.

For this clone: One end of the junction fails to match germline, which may point to a read error. The CDR3 sequence: CASSTIRGSTYEQHF. The CDR3 nucleotides read TGTGCCAGCAGTACGATCAGGGGTTCCACCTACGAGCAGCACTTC. The J gene is TRBJ2-7, the V gene TRBV27; maybe TRBD1 (6 bases). Germline V CDR1 and CDR2: MNHEY, SMNVEV (reference sequence). The CDR3 consists of 15 residues.

This clone has more than one count but fewer than ten. The chain recombines TRBV18 with TRBJ2-2; 8 bases fit TRBD1. The CDR3 extends over 14 amino acids. In germline, CDR1 is KGHSH, CDR2 LQKENI. V lost 6 bases to trimming and J lost 6 bases; unmatched junction nucleotides: 6. CDR3 in DNA: TGTGCCAGCTCCCCAAGCAGGGGGCCCGGGGAGCTGTTTTTT. It encodes CASSPSRGPGELFF.

This clone was seen only a few times. This chain connects TRBV15 to TRBJ1-2; TRBD1 matches 9 bases. CDR1 and CDR2 (germline): LNHNV, YYDKDF (reference sequence). Unmatched junction bases numbered 2, after V lost 1 base and J lost 8 bases. This CDR3 is 13 amino acids long. CDR3 nucleotide sequence: TGTGCCACCAGCAGAGGGGACAGGGTCGGCTACACCTTC. Translated: CATSRGDRVGYTF.

The chain links TRBV7-2 to TRBJ2-7; D unresolved. The CDR3 covers 14 residues. The germline V and J ends were trimmed by 2 bases and 3 bases, with 11 bases remaining between them. Germline CDR1 is SGHTA and CDR2 is FQGNSA. The CDR3 loop is CASSLTRPNYEQYF. CDR3 DNA sequence: TGTGCCAGCAGCTTAACGAGGCCAAACTACGAGCAGTACTTC.

The chain joins TRBV12-1 to TRBJ2-1; the D call of TRBD2 is as the table states it, not checked on the DNA. TRBV12-1 is a pseudogene. The CDR3 loop spans 15 amino acids. This CDR3 reads CASSFDLLARNEQFF. CDR3 in DNA: TGTGCCAGCAGCTTTGATTTGCTAGCGAGAAATGAGCAGTTCTTC.

The V call is TRBV5-1, the J call TRBJ1-2; 9 bases are a match to TRBD1. V was pared by 0 bases and J by 6 bases, with 3 bases of the junction left unmatched. CDR1 SGHRS and CDR2 YFSETQ come from the germline V gene. The CDR3 is 14 residues long. The CDR3 nucleotides read TGCGCCAGCAGCTTGGCGGGGGACAGGGATGGCTACACCTTC. It yields the protein CASSLAGDRDGYTF.

This clone occurred a few times. The chain combines TRBV27 with TRBJ2-7, with 9 bases fitting TRBD1. The CDR3 runs 14 residues. Germline trimming cut 4 bases from V and 6 bases from J; bases unmatched to any gene: 7. Germline loops: CDR1 MNHEY, CDR2 SMNVEV (reference sequence). The CDR3 is CASSSYRGPGEQYF. The CDR3 DNA reads TGTGCCAGCAGTTCCTACAGGGGGCCGGGCGAGCAGTACTTC.

A remark on this clone: At the DNA level, this CDR3 is encoded by other sequences in the same sample as well. The rearrangement uses TRBV5-1 and TRBJ2-2; D is undetermined. CDR1 and CDR2 (germline): SGHRS, YFSETQ. The V end lost 4 bases, the J end lost 4 bases, and 8 bases lay between the germline ends. The CDR3 length is 13 residues. CDR3 sequence (DNA): TGCGCCAGCAGCCTAGAAGGCACCGGGGAGCTGTTTTTT. It translates to CASSLEGTGELFF.

This clone has more than one count but fewer than ten. V usage is TRBV18 and J usage is TRBJ1-1; D gene ambiguous. V gave up 2 bases and J gave up 4 bases, with 11 bases separating them. From germline, CDR1 is KGHSH and CDR2 LQKENI. CDR3 length: 14 amino acids. The CDR3 protein is CASSPEGLSTEAFF. The CDR3 DNA sequence: TGTGCCAGCTCACCAGAGGGCTTGAGCACTGAAGCTTTCTTT.

This clone has more than one count but fewer than ten. J is TRBJ2-5 and V is TRBV15, with TRBD2 matching 8 bases. The V gene's germline CDR1 is LNHNV and CDR2 YYDKDF (reference sequence). This CDR3 is built from 15 residues. V was pared by 5 bases and J by 5 bases, with 10 bases of the junction left unmatched. CDR3 DNA sequence: TGTGCCACCAGCCGCGGGGGGCAAGGCGTGGAGACCCAGTACTTC. It specifies CATSRGGQGVETQYF.

This clone appeared a few times. This rearrangement joins TRBV7-2 to TRBJ1-6; D may be TRBD1 (5 bases). Per germline, CDR1 SGHTA and CDR2 FQGNSA. The length of the CDR3 is 14 residues. Trimming shortened V by 5 bases and J by 12 bases, and 17 bases separated the two germline ends. The CDR3 nucleotides read TGTGCCAGCAGCGCCTCTTTTCAGGGAGGACCCCTCCACTTT. Its translation is CASSASFQGGPLHF.

The chain couples TRBV29-1 to TRBJ2-7; D perhaps matches TRBD2 (6 bases). Germline loops: CDR1 SQVTM, CDR2 ANQGSEA. The CDR3 covers 13 residues. V was trimmed by 3 bases and J by 6 bases, leaving 15 bases between them. Written as DNA, the CDR3 is TGCAGCGTTGACAAGGGCGGGGTACTCGAGCAGTACTTC. It is translated as CSVDKGGVLEQYF.

The J gene is TRBJ1-1, the V gene TRBV7-9; TRBD1 is a possible D gene (5 bases). CDR1 is SEHNR and CDR2 is FQNEAQ in the germline V gene (reference sequence). The CDR3 is 12 amino acids. V dropped 5 bases and J dropped 4 bases, with 8 bases sitting between them. CDR3 coding DNA: TGTGCCAGCAGCCCCGGGGGCACTGAAGCTTTCTTT. Protein sequence: CASSPGGTEAFF.

Only a few counts were recorded for this clone. The chain employs TRBV29-1 and TRBJ2-6, with a tentative D call TRBD2 (6 bases). Trimming took off 0 bases at V and 0 bases at J, with 9 bases between the two ends. CDR1 is SQVTM and CDR2 is ANQGSEA in the germline V gene. The CDR3 is 16 amino acids. The CDR3 region is CSVEEGRNSGANVLTF. CDR3 DNA: TGCAGCGTTGAAGAAGGGAGGAACTCTGGGGCCAACGTCCTGACTTTC.